The clone carrying this TCR delta chain showed up just a few times. Its antigen is not identified. The V end was cut by 0 bases, the J end by 0 bases, with 14 bases between. The CDR3 has 17 amino acids. Germline V lookup: CDR1 TSWWSYY, CDR2 QGS. This record comes from a study of Vδ1+ human thymocytes. General study points: Thymic TRG and TRD repertoires appeared highly polyclonal, with Gaussian CDR3 length distributions. TRG sequences recurred across donors, whereas TRD sequences stayed essentially private. Bulk repertoire data may be misinterpreted because of unexpected Vdelta2 sequences.

The sorted cells were CD3+ Vdelta1+ Vdelta2- thymocytes from alphabeta-depleted thymus. Purity of the sorted Vdelta1+ thymocytes ranged from about 97% to 99.6%. The template was reverse-transcribed extracted RNA. Multiplex PCR used pooled V-gene forward primers and a constant-region reverse primer to amplify CDR3s. TCRdb called clones from the multiplex PCR reads again using CATT. The sample holds under 80,000 delta-chain clones, about 35% seen once. This sequence was found in a boy under two years old who had congenital heart surgery. Sequenced material: Vdelta1+ gamma-delta thymocytes from the thymus. Subset meaning: FACS-sorted CD3+ TCRalphabeta- TCRVdelta1+ TCRVdelta2- thymocytes. The chain combines TRDV1 with TRDJ1; D unresolved. The CDR3 DNA reads as TGTGCTCTTGGGGAACTTTCTCCTCGAGGGGACACCGATAAACTCATCTTT. Its translation: CALGELSPRGDTDKLIF.